This TCR beta chain was obtained from a study of cytomegalovirus exposure and HLA in healthy donors. Study background: An early data release held tens of millions of unique TCRs from HLA-typed donors.

Study-wide results and limits: In a later analysis, HLA-associated beta chains showed higher expansion and lower generation probabilities than comparable chains. Later work found most CMV-associated TCR beta chains apparently HLA-restricted. Accurate HLA-A and HLA-B prediction from TCR beta sequences was reported for most subjects.

As for this clone: Its target is not known.

The PCR employed 60 Vbeta primers together with 13 Jbeta primers. Using immunoSEQ multiplex PCR, the repertoire was profiled, and TCRdb retains in-frame clones only, with some absent. The sample has 100,000 to 150,000 clones; roughly four fifths are singletons. The sequence came from a woman in her forties or fifties in good health and CMV-seropositive. Sequences were obtained from PBMCs.

CDR3 region: CASRPPGQDIGKLFF. As DNA, the CDR3 is TGTGCCAGCAGACCGCCGGGACAAGACATTGGAAAGCTGTTTTTT. The J gene is TRBJ1-4, the V gene TRBV6-1; D is perhaps TRBD1 (6 bases). The CDR3 loop spans 15 amino acids. Per germline, CDR1 MNHNS and CDR2 SASEGT. Deletions cut 6 bases from V and 14 bases from J, with 25 bases between.